This TCR beta chain was profiled in a study of T-cell reconstitution after alpha-beta-depleted transplantation in children. Germline V lookup: CDR1 SGHTA, CDR2 FQGNSA. V lost 3 bases and J lost 5, with 18 bases in between. CDR3 length: 16 residues. This clonotype was seen ten or more times. Library preparation (for TCRbeta) was performed with unique molecular identifiers. TCRdb analysed the PCR reads with MiXCR anew, one entry per CDR3 protein. The repertoire holds fewer than 350,000 distinct CDR3 sequences, around a tenth seen once, with about a quarter in the top ten. The chain couples TRBV7-2 to TRBJ2-3, with D hard to call. The TCR sequence derives from a male patient aged 2-10 years who had a stem cell transplant for chronic granulomatous disease, so the T cells may come from the graft donor. The input for sequencing was peripheral blood, taken 180 days after TCRalphabeta/CD19-depleted stem cell transplant. The CDR3 bases are TGTGCCAGCAGCTTTAGGGCCTTAAAGGAGCGAGATACGCAGTATTTT. Residues: CASSFRALKERDTQYF.